The text below deals with one TCR beta chain. Its antigen remains unidentified. This record belongs to a study of glioma-infiltrating T cells. Study-level points and caveats: Non-neoplastic patients had below-expected tissue-blood divergence, while all gliomas exceeded expectation.

This CDR3 spans 15 amino acids. Trimming at V came to 7 bases and at J to 1 base, leaving 7 bases not matched to a gene. The germline V gene has CDR1 SEHNR and CDR2 FQNEAQ (reference sequence). TCR alpha and beta CDR3 regions were amplified from RNA using iRepertoire nested multiplex PCR. A single record per CDR3 protein comes from TCRdb applying MiXCR to the multiplex PCR reads. Of roughly 100,000 distinct CDR3 sequences listed, around 31% were seen once; the top ten hold around 40%. This clonotype was obtained from a human donor with low-grade glioma or glioblastoma, undergoing nonglioma brain surgery, or in good health (not recorded which). The sample comprised glioma tissue, nonneoplastic brain tissue, or PBMCs (not recorded which). The V and J genes are TRBV7-9 and TRBJ1-3, with TRBD1 matching over 7 bases. DNA of the CDR3: TGTGCCAGCAAATTAACAGGGGAGTCTGGAAACACCATATATTTT. Residues: CASKLTGESGNTIYF. Filled out from reference TRBV7-9 and TRBJ1-3, the complete variable domain reads DTGVSQNPRHKITKRGQNVTFRCDPISEHNRLYWYRQTLGQGPEFLTYFQNEAQLEKSRLLSDRFSAERPKGSFSTLEIQRTEQGDSAMYLCASKLTGESGNTIYFGEGSWLTVV.